This T cell receptor (beta chain) was sequenced in a study of blood T cell repertoires in COVID-19 (dated by TCRdb to the early 2020s). Broadly, across the study: Samples from collaborators originated in the United States, Italy and Spain and spanned both the acute and convalescent phases of COVID-19. A de-identified subject ID, COVID-19 status, age in years and sex were almost always included in the sample metadata. Deeply sampled blood TCRbeta repertoires from subjects exposed to, actively infected with, or recovered from COVID-19 were included in the dataset. A freely available public database, intended as a resource for researchers studying the immune response to SARS-CoV-2, is where the repertoires were released. The samples were drawn from two sources: the first 160 participants of the ongoing ImmuneRACE study, and 1,000 to 1,500 subjects contributed by 6 global collaborators. Where HLA class I and class II types were available, the types were taken from metadata supplied by the sample provider, not from assay-based typing. The prospective study material was composed of cDNA or gDNA derived from T cells, B-cell-depleted T cells, or PBMCs. What the study reported, not specific to this receptor: The amount of clinical and demographic metadata varied by source and participant and was provided uncurated.

The collaborating institutions used their own protocols to collect whole blood in K2EDTA tubes. For TCRbeta analysis, collaborators shipped samples as frozen whole blood, isolated PBMCs, or DNA extracted from either of those sample types. In the case of this clone: Its antigen is unknown. One base away there is no much larger clone; base qualities are not given.

V loses 6 bases at its end and J loses 6 bases; junction bases beyond the gene matches: 13. The CDR3 measures 15 amino acids from cysteine to phenylalanine. Just the 45-base CDR3 DNA is kept, in frame starting at base 1. CDR1 and CDR2, per the germline V gene (reference sequence), are LGHDT and YNNKEL. TCRbeta CDR3 regions were amplified from genomic DNA using the immunoSEQ Assay, a bias-controlled multiplex PCR. The source study handled its data this way. Within the assay, amplification of reference gene primers was used to estimate how many nucleated cells each sample contained. To quantify the absolute abundance of each unique TCRbeta CDR3 rearrangement, sequence reads were collapsed and filtered. For each sample, productive Simpson clonality was calculated by taking the square root of Simpson's diversity index across productive rearrangements. The source is immuneACCESS, and TCRdb retained only in-frame sequences with V and J called. Part of the clones is not carried over; for the studies checked, unresolved V genes explain less than half of this, and the remainder is unexplained. V and J calls and clone size are copied from that table; D and trimming were computed from the DNA. This sample comprises about 130,000 clones, approximately 90% of them detected only once. The ten largest clones represent approximately 1.1% of the sample.

The rearranged segments are TRBV3-1 (or the pseudogene TRBV3-2) and TRBJ1-2; 7 middle bases align to TRBD1. The receptor was derived from a woman older than 75 with acute or convalescent COVID-19. Sequences were obtained from peripheral blood. In nucleotides, the sequence is TGTGCCAGCAGGCGCACCCGGGACAGAGTGGATGGCTACACCTTC. Protein translation: CASRRTRDRVDGYTF.